Listed below are T cell receptor beta chains from one sample, sequenced in a study of human T cells and chemical hapten exposure. TCRdb reprocessed the RACE reads via MiXCR and lists one record per CDR3 protein. Of about 42,000 distinct CDR3 sequences listed, approximately 9.6% are singletons. Sequencing was performed on whole blood, taken in connection with sensitization to the hapten diphenylcyclopropenone (DPC). Source of these receptors: a woman aged 25 to 39 with alopecia areata. Some clones in this sample may be carry-over from other donors' samples. The CDR3 runs from the conserved cysteine through the conserved F or W. Each record gives: J gene, clone size, V gene, CDR3 protein. The size of a clone is reported for some rows only, either as once, few or many, or as a class for expanded clones.

>TRBJ2-1|many|TRBV3-1
CASSQGPGQGQNEQFF
>TRBJ2-6|.|TRBV28
CASSFLRVRRPTGANVLTF
>TRBJ1-1|many|TRBV7-9
CASSLTGNPNTEAFF
>TRBJ1-1|many|TRBV19
CASSARQRNTEAFF
>TRBJ2-2|.|TRBV30
CAWSITANTGELFF
>TRBJ1-5|many|TRBV6-5
CASSSVQGDSNQPQHF
>TRBJ2-7|few|TRBV6-2/TRBV6-3
CASSYGPSGGPLEQYF
>TRBJ2-3|few|TRBV2
CASSESRASDTQYF
>TRBJ2-1|many|TRBV7-3
CASSLDGASYNEQFF
>TRBJ2-1|few|TRBV19
CASSIDRDTTYNEQFF
>TRBJ1-1|many|TRBV19
CASRTGEWTEAFF
>TRBJ1-4|.|TRBV5-1
CASSLGGANEKLFF
>TRBJ2-7|few|TRBV20-1
CSAGDRGGRVYEQYF
>TRBJ1-3|.|TRBV28
CASKAGGGGNTIYF
>TRBJ2-7|.|TRBV11-2
CASSTEAGPYEQYF
>TRBJ1-1|many|TRBV5-5
CASSLDLNTEAFF
>TRBJ2-7|few|TRBV4-3
CASSQEDSRRSVKPLYEQYF
>TRBJ1-2|many|TRBV7-2
CASSLVGDSRNYGYTF
>TRBJ2-3|many|TRBV7-2
CASSLAGGVSGTDTQYF
>TRBJ2-2|few|TRBV7-2
CASSLDWATGELFF
>TRBJ1-5|.|TRBV6-5
CASSYGNGDQPQHF
>TRBJ2-2|few|TRBV7-3
CASSFGTVNTGELFF
>TRBJ1-2|.|TRBV18
CASSAAGNNGYTF
>TRBJ1-5|many|TRBV7-3
CASSRANNQPQHF
>TRBJ1-5|few|TRBV5-6
CASSQQGALEPQHF
>TRBJ2-3|many|TRBV6-6
CASRPTSGVTDTQYF
>TRBJ2-4|many|TRBV12-5
CASGPARQGAGIQYF
>TRBJ1-5|many|TRBV28
CASSLQANQPQHF
>TRBJ2-3|many|TRBV6-5
CASSYGTGLNTDTQYF
>TRBJ2-3|many|TRBV20-1
CSARDRTGNPDTQYF
>TRBJ2-7|.|TRBV12-3/TRBV12-4
CASSLSGGGEQYF
>TRBJ2-1|few|TRBV7-3
CASSHGSNNEQFF
>TRBJ2-1|many|TRBV3-1
CASSQEYLAGGPRFF
>TRBJ2-7|.|TRBV28
CVSSSPGGASYEQYF
>TRBJ2-2|few|TRBV7-3
CASSRSTVNTGELFF
>TRBJ1-5|.|TRBV30
CAWDSGGGQPQHF
>TRBJ1-3|.|TRBV12-3/TRBV12-4
CASSLGTAGNTIYF
>TRBJ2-7|many|TRBV14
CASSPIIVTSSYEQYF
>TRBJ2-5|.|TRBV4-1
CASSQVGTSTETQYF
>TRBJ1-1|.|TRBV4-1
CASSQPFRTGGNTEAFF
>TRBJ2-1|.|TRBV4-2
CASSQGGPNEQFF
>TRBJ2-5|many|TRBV20-1
CSARDYERGYQETQYF
>TRBJ2-7|.|TRBV7-9
CASSPGSPSSYEQYF
>TRBJ2-7|.|TRBV6-6
CASSRDTYEQYF
>TRBJ2-2|few|TRBV27
CASSSLTGELFF
>TRBJ2-1|.|TRBV7-2
CASSLGLHGYNEQFF
>TRBJ1-4|few|TRBV6-6
CASREVATNEKLFF
>TRBJ1-6|many|TRBV4-3
CASSQAGKNSPLHF